This T cell receptor beta chain was observed in a study of shared clonotypes between healthy human individuals. From germline, CDR1 is ENHRY and CDR2 SYGVKD. Trimming removed 6 bases at V and 6 bases at J, with 11 bases between. The length of the CDR3 is 13 residues. Profiled with immunoSEQ multiplex PCR; TCRdb holds only in-frame clones, not every one. The table includes about 2 million clones, roughly 94% detected once. This rearrangement joins TRBV10-3 to TRBJ2-2; D possibly corresponds to TRBD2 (6 bases). The sample was naive CD4+ T cells sorted from blood. The subset: CD45RA+ positively selected. This receptor was identified in a man younger than 30 in good health. CDR3 coding DNA: TGTGCCATCAGCGGGGGAGGCTCCGGGGAGCTGTTTTTT. It encodes CAISGGGSGELFF.